This record looks at one T cell receptor (beta chain) sequence and its context. Its specificity is not known. TCRbeta library preparation incorporated unique molecular identifiers. TCRdb processed the PCR reads anew with MiXCR; each CDR3 protein has one entry. The data contain roughly 30,000 distinct CDR3 sequences, under 7.5% of them singletons. The source of the sample is a study of T-cell reconstitution after alpha-beta-depleted transplantation in children. Trimming stripped 3 bases from V and 1 base from J, with 11 bases between. The germline CDR1 and CDR2 sequences are LNHDA and SQIVND (reference sequence). This CDR3 is 15 amino acids long. Regarding the study as a whole: Expanded clones from the graft, numbering several hundred, reportedly supplied alpha-beta T cells about two months after transplant. Recipient T cells and thymic progenitors that survived gave rise to the high TCRbeta diversity observed at day 60 in some patients.

This sequence originates from a child in the first two years of life who had a stem cell transplant for acute myeloid leukemia, so the T cells may come from the graft donor. V is TRBV19 and J is TRBJ2-3; no definite D call. Sequencing was performed on peripheral blood, taken 60 days after TCRalphabeta/CD19-depleted stem cell transplant. The CDR3 DNA sequence: TGTGCCAGTAGTATTTTAGGGTCGGGCACAGATACGCAGTATTTT. Its translation: CASSILGSGTDTQYF.